What follows are 29 T cell receptor beta chains derived from one specimen sequenced in a study of early stage breast cancer tumors. Generated by immunoSEQ multiplex PCR, the TCRdb table keeps only in-frame clones and is missing some. This sample has 50,000 to 75,000 clones; about 80% occur once, and the top ten carry more than 3%. The sequenced material came from blood. The source of these receptors is a person between 30 and 45 years old with breast cancer.

This chain connects TRBV28 to TRBJ1-5, with D maybe TRBD1 (5 bases). The CDR3 length is 12 residues. Trimming removed 6 bases from V and 6 bases from J, with 9 bases in between. The germline V gene has CDR1 MDHEN and CDR2 SYDVKM. The CDR3 protein is CASRPGIQPQHF. The DNA of the CDR3 is TGTGCCAGCAGACCAGGGATTCAGCCCCAGCATTTT.

The rearrangement uses TRBV7-3 and TRBJ2-3, with 9 bases fitting TRBD2. The CDR3 covers 18 residues. Germline trimming cut 4 bases from V and 5 bases from J; bases unmatched to any gene: 16. CDR1 SGHTA and CDR2 FQGTGA come from the germline V gene. In DNA, the CDR3 is TGTGCCAGCAGCTCGGGACCTGGCGTAGCGGGAGCGGTAGATACGCAGTATTTT. This gives the protein CASSSGPGVAGAVDTQYF. Filled out from reference TRBV7-3 and TRBJ2-3, the complete variable domain reads GAGVSQTPSNKVTEKGKYVELRCDPISGHTALYWYRQSLGQGPEFLIYFQGTGAADDSGLPNDRFFAVRPEGSVSTLKIQRTERGDSAVYLCASSSGPGVAGAVDTQYFGPGTRLTVL.

The V gene is TRBV9, the J gene TRBJ2-1, with D unclear. Between the trimmed V and J ends, which lost 4 bases and 5 bases, there was a span of 10 bases. The CDR3 covers 13 residues. Germline V lookup: CDR1 SGDLS, CDR2 YYNGEE. This chain's CDR3 is CASSPPEDNEQFF. In DNA, the CDR3 is TGTGCCAGCAGCCCACCCGAGGACAATGAGCAGTTCTTC.

The chain carries TRBV30 and TRBJ1-5; D might be TRBD1 (5 bases). CDR3 length: 16 amino acids. Trimming left V 3 bases short and J 4 bases short, with 19 bases between. Germline CDR1 reads GTSNPN; CDR2 reads SVGIG (reference sequence). DNA for the CDR3: TGTGCCTGGAGCGCCCGGGGGGGTGGAGTAAATCAGCCCCAGCATTTT. Protein sequence: CAWSARGGGVNQPQHF.

The chain recombines TRBV27 with TRBJ2-1; possible D gene TRBD2, 5 bases. The CDR3 has 14 amino acids. The V end was cut by 6 bases, the J end by 3 bases, with 12 bases between. The V gene's germline CDR1 is MNHEY and CDR2 SMNVEV (reference sequence). Here the CDR3 DNA reads TGTGCCAGCAGGGGAAGGAGGATCTACAATGAGCAGTTCTTC. It yields the protein CASRGRRIYNEQFF.

The V gene is TRBV27, the J gene TRBJ1-2; weak D call: TRBD1 (6 bases). From germline, CDR1 is MNHEY and CDR2 SMNVEV (reference sequence). The CDR3 extends over 14 amino acids. V was shortened by 8 bases and J by 4 bases, with 17 bases between the two germline ends. CDR3 loop: CASAMGGQTYGYTF. DNA for the CDR3: TGTGCCAGCGCAATGGGGGGGCAGACCTATGGCTACACCTTC.

Here the CDR3 reads CASSPLTRAGDTDTQYF. The CDR3 coding sequence is TGCGCCAGCAGCCCTCTAACCAGGGCCGGAGACACAGATACGCAGTATTTT. The chain couples TRBV4-3 to TRBJ2-3; perhaps TRBD1 as D (5 bases). Trimming cost V 4 bases and J 2 bases, with 19 bases left between them. The CDR3 consists of 17 residues. The germline CDR1 and CDR2 sequences are LGHNA and YSLEER.

The chain's CDR3 is CASSLSIGGVQETQYF. CDR3 DNA: TGTGCCAGCAGCTTAAGCATCGGGGGGGTCCAAGAGACCCAGTACTTC. This chain links TRBV11-2 with TRBJ2-5; 8 bases line up with TRBD2. CDR1 SGHAT and CDR2 FQNNGV come from the germline V gene. This CDR3 has 16 amino acids. Unmatched junction bases numbered 6, after V lost 2 bases and J lost 1 base. The variable domain in full, completed from reference TRBV11-2 and TRBJ2-5, reads EAGVAQSPRYKIIEKRQSVAFWCNPISGHATLYWYQQILGQGPKLLIQFQNNGVVDDSQLPKDRFSAERLKGVDSTLKIQPAKLEDSAVYLCASSLSIGGVQETQYFGPGTRLLVL.

The J gene is TRBJ1-1, the V gene TRBV7-2; tentative D call: TRBD1 (6 bases). The germline CDR1 and CDR2 sequences are SGHTA and FQGNSA. V was pared by 5 bases and J by 6 bases, with 19 bases between. This CDR3 spans 15 amino acids. The CDR3 region is CASSRLGGANAEAFF. DNA of the CDR3: TGTGCCAGCAGCCGTCTCGGGGGGGCTAATGCTGAAGCTTTCTTT.

V and J are TRBV5-4 and TRBJ2-1; tentatively, D is TRBD2 (5 bases). V lost 4 bases to trimming and J lost 2 bases, with 13 bases between them. The germline CDR1 and CDR2 sequences are SGHNT and YYREEE (reference sequence). The CDR3 extends over 15 amino acids. This chain's CDR3 is CASSRGRPAYNEQFF. CDR3 nucleotide sequence: TGTGCCAGCAGCCGAGGGCGGCCGGCCTACAATGAGCAGTTCTTC.

The J gene is TRBJ1-5, the V gene TRBV2; 8 bases map to TRBD1. Germline CDR1 reads SNHLY; CDR2 reads FYNNEI. This CDR3 comprises 14 residues. J lost 9 bases, V lost 6 bases, and 10 bases had no gene match. The CDR3: CASRLTGDPPPQHF. The CDR3 DNA sequence: TGTGCCAGCAGGTTGACAGGGGATCCGCCGCCCCAGCATTTT.

The chain uses TRBV5-1 and TRBJ2-7; maybe TRBD2 (6 bases). There are 17 residues in the CDR3. Trimming shortened V by 0 bases and J by 3 bases, and 19 bases separated the two germline ends. Germline V CDR1 and CDR2: SGHRS, YFSETQ. The CDR3 is CASSLVAAGTGHYEQYF. In nucleotides, the CDR3 is TGCGCCAGCAGCTTGGTTGCTGCGGGGACGGGGCACTACGAGCAGTACTTC.

J is TRBJ2-4 and V is TRBV9, with unresolved D. The CDR3 extends over 15 amino acids. Germline V CDR1 and CDR2: SGDLS, YYNGEE. V was trimmed by 0 bases and J by 8 bases, leaving 15 bases between them. The CDR3 protein is CASSVAERVGDIQYF. In DNA form, the CDR3 reads TGTGCCAGCAGCGTAGCGGAGCGTGTTGGGGACATTCAGTACTTC.

The V call is TRBV27, the J call TRBJ2-1; D is undetermined. The CDR3 is made up of 16 amino acids. Germline V gene lookup returns CDR1 MNHEY and CDR2 SMNVEV (reference sequence). V lost 0 bases, J lost 7 bases, and 16 bases lay in between. The CDR3: CASSLSGSRFGNEQFF. CDR3 DNA: TGTGCCAGCAGTTTATCGGGTAGTAGGTTCGGGAATGAGCAGTTCTTC.

The chain couples TRBV5-1 to TRBJ2-1; a possible D gene is TRBD2 (6 bases). Between the trimmed V and J ends, which lost 1 base and 2 bases, there was a span of 16 bases. The CDR3 extends over 17 amino acids. CDR1 and CDR2 (germline): SGHRS, YFSETQ. CDR3 nucleotides: TGCGCCAGCAGCTTGCGTCGGGAGTACAGGCCCTACAATGAGCAGTTCTTC. It codes for CASSLRREYRPYNEQFF. The entire variable domain, with the rest obtained from reference TRBV5-1 and TRBJ2-1, is as follows: KAGVTQTPRYLIKTRGQQVTLSCSPISGHRSVSWYQQTPGQGLQFLFEYFSETQRNKGNFPGRFSGRQFSNSRSEMNVSTLELGDSALYLCASSLRREYRPYNEQFFGPGTRLTVL.

The rearrangement uses TRBV9 and TRBJ1-2; no clear D gene. Trimming took 0 bases from V and 3 from J, leaving 9 bases between them. The CDR3 covers 14 residues. Germline lookup yields CDR1 SGDLS and CDR2 YYNGEE. CDR3 sequence (DNA): TGTGCCAGCAGCGTAGAGTGGGGAGACTATGGCTACACCTTC. Translated: CASSVEWGDYGYTF.

The chain couples TRBV27 to TRBJ2-7, with 8 positions matching TRBD2. V gave up 3 bases and J gave up 10 bases; unmatched junction bases: 8. Germline V gene data show CDR1 as MNHEY and CDR2 as SMNVEV (reference sequence). The CDR3 sequence is 13 residues long. The CDR3 DNA reads as TGTGCCAGCAGTTTGTTAGCGGGATCGGAACAGTACTTC. It encodes CASSLLAGSEQYF.

The V and J genes are TRBV30 and TRBJ2-1, with 13 bases fitting TRBD2. The length of the CDR3 is 18 residues. In germline, CDR1 is GTSNPN, CDR2 SVGIG (reference sequence). V was clipped by 1 base and J by 8 bases; unmatched bases: 14. The CDR3 loop is CAWSGRSGLAGIRDEQFF. The CDR3 bases are TGTGCCTGGAGTGGCAGATCGGGACTAGCGGGAATCCGCGATGAGCAGTTCTTC.

This chain joins TRBV6-5 and TRBJ2-1; D uncertain. From germline, CDR1 is MNHEY and CDR2 SVGAGI. CDR3 length: 16 residues. Deletions cut 1 base from V and 5 bases from J, with 15 bases between. CDR3 bases: TGTGCCAGCAGTTACTTCGCACTCACACGGGACAATGAGCAGTTCTTC. It translates to CASSYFALTRDNEQFF.

The rearrangement uses TRBV18 and TRBJ1-2, with a weak D call TRBD1 (6 bases). Germline loops: CDR1 KGHSH, CDR2 LQKENI. The CDR3 runs to 16 residues. The V gene lost 4 bases and the J gene lost 0 bases, with 15 bases spanning the gap. As DNA, the CDR3 is TGTGCCAGCTCACGGAGGACAGCATCTTCTAACTATGGCTACACCTTC. Amino acid sequence: CASSRRTASSNYGYTF.

This clone appeared once. The CDR3 DNA reads as TGTGCCAGCTCGCCCGGGCAGGGTTACTCCTACGAGCAGTACTTC. Translated: CASSPGQGYSYEQYF. The genes are TRBV18 and TRBJ2-7; a possible D gene is TRBD1 (5 bases). Trimming removed 6 bases at V and 0 bases at J, with 15 bases between. Germline V gene lookup returns CDR1 KGHSH and CDR2 LQKENI. CDR3 length: 15 amino acids.

This clone was observed a single time. This chain joins TRBV5-1 and TRBJ1-1, with D maybe TRBD1 (5 bases). CDR1 is SGHRS and CDR2 is YFSETQ in the germline V gene. This CDR3 has 15 amino acids. V gave up 5 bases and J gave up 0 bases, with 14 bases separating them. This CDR3 is CASSSSGTVNTEAFF. The CDR3 DNA is TGCGCCAGCAGTTCCTCCGGGACGGTGAACACTGAAGCTTTCTTT. Combining the CDR3 with reference TRBV5-1 and TRBJ1-1 gives the whole variable domain KAGVTQTPRYLIKTRGQQVTLSCSPISGHRSVSWYQQTPGQGLQFLFEYFSETQRNKGNFPGRFSGRQFSNSRSEMNVSTLELGDSALYLCASSSSGTVNTEAFFGQGTRLTVV.

The chain carries TRBV30 and TRBJ1-1; 7 bases agree with TRBD1. Germline CDR1 GTSNPN, CDR2 SVGIG (reference sequence). The CDR3 is 13 amino acids. After removal of 3 bases from V and 1 base from J, the junction contained 2 bases not matched to a gene. The CDR3 region has the DNA TGTGCCTGGAGGAGACAGGGGAACACTGAAGCTTTCTTT. As protein: CAWRRQGNTEAFF.

The rearrangement joins TRBV18 to TRBJ2-3; TRBD1 aligns across 9 bases. J lost 2 bases, V lost 2 bases, and 5 bases had no gene match. The germline V gene has CDR1 KGHSH and CDR2 LQKENI. The CDR3 totals 16 residues. The CDR3 region is CASSPVGQGFTDTQYF. As DNA, the CDR3 is TGTGCCAGCTCACCAGTGGGACAGGGATTCACAGATACGCAGTATTTT.

This clone was picked up a small number of times. The DNA of the CDR3 is TGTGCCAGCAGTGGCAGCGGGAGGGCCCCCGGGGAGCTGTTTTTT. Protein product: CASSGSGRAPGELFF. The chain has TRBV2 and TRBJ2-2; 10 nucleotides agree with TRBD2. In germline, CDR1 is SNHLY, CDR2 FYNNEI. The junction had 5 bases not matched to a gene; V was cut back by 4 bases and J by 6 bases. CDR3 length equals 15 residues.

V usage is TRBV6-5 and J usage is TRBJ1-3, with D perhaps TRBD1 (5 bases). Trimming left V 0 bases short and J 1 base short, with 10 bases between. Germline CDR1 and CDR2: MNHEY and SVGAGI. The CDR3 is made up of 16 amino acids. CDR3 amino acids: CASSYSTGLSGNTIYF. In nucleotides, the CDR3 is TGTGCCAGCAGTTACTCGACGGGGCTATCTGGAAACACCATATATTTT.

This clone was observed once. The chain couples TRBV6-1 to TRBJ2-7, with D perhaps given as TRBD1 or TRBD2 (5 bases each). This CDR3 has 13 residues. V gave up 5 bases and J gave up 3 bases, with 11 bases separating them. Germline CDR1 reads MNHNS; CDR2 reads SASEGT. The CDR3 sequence is CASSYGDLYEQYF. The CDR3 nucleotides read TGTGCCAGCAGTTATGGGGACCTCTACGAGCAGTACTTC.

This clone has more than one count but fewer than ten. This chain's CDR3 is CAISDRRGGLSNQPQHF. The DNA for the CDR3 is TGTGCCATCAGTGATAGGAGAGGGGGCTTAAGCAATCAGCCCCAGCATTTT. The chain joins TRBV10-3 to TRBJ1-5, with 7 bases fitting TRBD1. CDR3 size: 17 residues. Germline lookup yields CDR1 ENHRY and CDR2 SYGVKD. With V trimmed by 3 bases and J by 1 base, 9 bases remained unmatched.

The rearrangement uses TRBV6-5 and TRBJ2-5; D is perhaps TRBD1 or TRBD2 (5 bases each). Trimming left V 2 bases short and J 3 bases short, with 10 bases between. Germline loops: CDR1 MNHEY, CDR2 SVGAGI. This CDR3 contains 14 residues. CDR3 in amino acids: CASSYRGVKETQYF. The CDR3 bases are TGTGCCAGCAGTTACAGAGGGGTTAAAGAGACCCAGTACTTC.